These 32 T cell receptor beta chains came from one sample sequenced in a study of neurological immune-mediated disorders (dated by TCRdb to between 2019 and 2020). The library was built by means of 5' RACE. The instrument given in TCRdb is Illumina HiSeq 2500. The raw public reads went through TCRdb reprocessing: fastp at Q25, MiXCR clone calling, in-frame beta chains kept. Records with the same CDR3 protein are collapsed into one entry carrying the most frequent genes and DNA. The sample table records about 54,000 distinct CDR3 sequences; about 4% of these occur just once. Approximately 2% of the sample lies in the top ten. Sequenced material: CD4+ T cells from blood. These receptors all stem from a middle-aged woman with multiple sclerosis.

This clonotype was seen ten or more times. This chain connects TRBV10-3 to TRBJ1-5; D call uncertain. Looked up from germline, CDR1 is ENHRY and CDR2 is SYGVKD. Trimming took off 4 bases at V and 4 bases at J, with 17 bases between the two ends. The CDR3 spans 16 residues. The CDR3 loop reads CAISGSGGRLNQPQHF. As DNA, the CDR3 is TGTGCCATCAGTGGATCGGGCGGAAGATTAAATCAGCCCCAGCATTTT.

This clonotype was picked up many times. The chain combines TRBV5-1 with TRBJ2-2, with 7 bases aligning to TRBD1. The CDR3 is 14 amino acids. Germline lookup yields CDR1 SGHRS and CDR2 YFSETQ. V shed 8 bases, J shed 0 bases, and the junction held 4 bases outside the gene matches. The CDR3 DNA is TGCGCCAGTAGACAGGGTTCGAACACCGGGGAGCTGTTTTTT. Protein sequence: CASRQGSNTGELFF.

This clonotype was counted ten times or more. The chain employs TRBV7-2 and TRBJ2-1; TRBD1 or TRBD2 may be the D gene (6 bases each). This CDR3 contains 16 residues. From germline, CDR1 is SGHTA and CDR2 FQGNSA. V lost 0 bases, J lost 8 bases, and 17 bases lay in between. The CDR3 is CASSLAGGWGAYEQFF. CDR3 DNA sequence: TGTGCCAGCAGCTTAGCCGGGGGTTGGGGGGCCTATGAGCAGTTCTTC. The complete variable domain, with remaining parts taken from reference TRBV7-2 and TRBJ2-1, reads GAGVSQSPSNKVTEKGKDVELRCDPISGHTALYWYRQSLGQGLEFLIYFQGNSAPDKSGLPSDRFSAERTGGSVSTLTIQRTQQEDSAVYLCASSLAGGWGAYEQFFGPGTRLTVL.

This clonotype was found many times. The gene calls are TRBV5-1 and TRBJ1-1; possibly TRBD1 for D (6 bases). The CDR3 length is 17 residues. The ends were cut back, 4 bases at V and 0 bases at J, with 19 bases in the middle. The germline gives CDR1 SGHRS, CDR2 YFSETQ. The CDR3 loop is CASSGDRTGRMNTEAFF. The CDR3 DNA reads TGCGCCAGCAGCGGTGACAGGACCGGACGAATGAACACTGAAGCTTTCTTT.

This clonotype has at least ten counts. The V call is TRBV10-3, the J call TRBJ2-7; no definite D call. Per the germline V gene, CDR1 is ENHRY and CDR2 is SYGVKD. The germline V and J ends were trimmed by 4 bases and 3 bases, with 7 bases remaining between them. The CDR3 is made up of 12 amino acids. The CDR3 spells CAISAKGYEQYF. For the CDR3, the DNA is TGTGCCATCAGTGCCAAGGGCTACGAGCAGTACTTC.

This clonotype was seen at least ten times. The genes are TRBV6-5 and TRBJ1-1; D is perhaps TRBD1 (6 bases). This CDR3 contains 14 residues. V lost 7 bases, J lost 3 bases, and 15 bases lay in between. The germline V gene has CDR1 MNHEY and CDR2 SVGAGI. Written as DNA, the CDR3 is TGTGCCAGCACTAAGGGGGATTTAGACACTGAAGCTTTCTTT. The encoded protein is CASTKGDLDTEAFF.

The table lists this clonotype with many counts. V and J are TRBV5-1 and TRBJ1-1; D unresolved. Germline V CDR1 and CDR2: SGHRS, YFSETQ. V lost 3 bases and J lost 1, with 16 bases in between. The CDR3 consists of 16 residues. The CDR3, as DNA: TGCGCCAGCAGCTCGCCATATGGCAGCCGGAACACTGAAGCTTTCTTT. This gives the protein CASSSPYGSRNTEAFF. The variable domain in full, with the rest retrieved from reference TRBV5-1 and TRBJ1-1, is KAGVTQTPRYLIKTRGQQVTLSCSPISGHRSVSWYQQTPGQGLQFLFEYFSETQRNKGNFPGRFSGRQFSNSRSEMNVSTLELGDSALYLCASSSPYGSRNTEAFFGQGTRLTVV.

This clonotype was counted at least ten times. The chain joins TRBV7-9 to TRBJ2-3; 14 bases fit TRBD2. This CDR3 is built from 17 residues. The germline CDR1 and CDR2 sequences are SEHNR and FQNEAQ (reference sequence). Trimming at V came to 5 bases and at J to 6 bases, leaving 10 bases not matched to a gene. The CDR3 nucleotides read TGTGCCAGCAGCCACGGGACTAGCGGGGGTAATATCGATACGCAGTATTTT. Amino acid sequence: CASSHGTSGGNIDTQYF. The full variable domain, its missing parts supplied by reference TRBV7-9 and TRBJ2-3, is DTGVSQNPRHKITKRGQNVTFRCDPISEHNRLYWYRQTLGQGPEFLTYFQNEAQLEKSRLLSDRFSAERPKGSFSTLEIQRTEQGDSAMYLCASSHGTSGGNIDTQYFGPGTRLTVL.

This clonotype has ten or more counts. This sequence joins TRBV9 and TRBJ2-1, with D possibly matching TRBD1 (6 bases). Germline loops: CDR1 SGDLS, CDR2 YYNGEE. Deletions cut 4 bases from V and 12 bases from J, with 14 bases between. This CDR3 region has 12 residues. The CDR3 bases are TGTGCCAGCAGCCCCCCTGTGGGGGCGCAGTTCTTC. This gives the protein CASSPPVGAQFF.

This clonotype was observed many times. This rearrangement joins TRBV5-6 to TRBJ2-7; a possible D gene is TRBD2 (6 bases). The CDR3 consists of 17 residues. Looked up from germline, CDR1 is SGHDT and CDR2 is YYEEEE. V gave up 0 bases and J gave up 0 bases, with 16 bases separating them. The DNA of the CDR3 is TGTGCCAGCAGCTTGGCACCGGGGGAGCCCCACTCCTACGAGCAGTACTTC. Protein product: CASSLAPGEPHSYEQYF.

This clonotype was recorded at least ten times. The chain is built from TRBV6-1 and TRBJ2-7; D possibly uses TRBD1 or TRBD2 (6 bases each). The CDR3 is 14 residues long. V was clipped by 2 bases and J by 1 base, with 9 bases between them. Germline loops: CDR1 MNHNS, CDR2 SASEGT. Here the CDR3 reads CASSERGPSYEQYF. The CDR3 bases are TGTGCCAGCAGTGAACGGGGGCCATCCTACGAGCAGTACTTC.

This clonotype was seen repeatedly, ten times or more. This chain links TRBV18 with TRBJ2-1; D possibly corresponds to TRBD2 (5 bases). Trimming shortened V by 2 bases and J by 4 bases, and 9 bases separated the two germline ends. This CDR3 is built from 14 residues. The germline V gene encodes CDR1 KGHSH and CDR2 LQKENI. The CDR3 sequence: CASSPYGEYNEQFF. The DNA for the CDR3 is TGTGCCAGCTCACCATATGGGGAGTACAATGAGCAGTTCTTC.

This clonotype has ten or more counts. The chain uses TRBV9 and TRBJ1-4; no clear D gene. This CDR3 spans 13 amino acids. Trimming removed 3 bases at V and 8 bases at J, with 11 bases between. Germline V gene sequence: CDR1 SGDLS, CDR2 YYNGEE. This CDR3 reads CASSAGRAEKLFF. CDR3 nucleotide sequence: TGTGCCAGCAGCGCCGGAAGGGCCGAAAAACTGTTTTTT.

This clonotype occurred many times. CDR3 DNA sequence: TGCGCCAGCAGCCAAGGGCAGCAACCCAACTATGGCTACACCTTC. Residues: CASSQGQQPNYGYTF. The chain has TRBV4-1 and TRBJ1-2; no definite D call. This CDR3 is 15 amino acids long. Looked up from germline, CDR1 is MGHRA and CDR2 is YSYEKL. The V end was cut by 1 base, the J end by 2 bases, with 11 bases between.

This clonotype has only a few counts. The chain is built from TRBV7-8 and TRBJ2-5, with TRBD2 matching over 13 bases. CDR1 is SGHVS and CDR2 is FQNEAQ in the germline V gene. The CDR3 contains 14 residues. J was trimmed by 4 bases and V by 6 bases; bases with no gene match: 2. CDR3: CASRRTSGGETQYF. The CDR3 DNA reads TGTGCCAGCAGACGGACTAGCGGGGGAGAGACCCAGTACTTC.

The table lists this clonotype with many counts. The CDR3 coding sequence is TGTGCCAGTAGTATAGATCCCCTGCGGGTCGATGAGCAGTTCTTC. Protein sequence: CASSIDPLRVDEQFF. The V and J genes are TRBV19 and TRBJ2-1; tentatively, D is TRBD2 (5 bases). V was clipped by 0 bases and J by 8 bases, with 14 bases between them. CDR3 length equals 15 residues. Germline-derived CDR1 and CDR2 are LNHDA and SQIVND (reference sequence).

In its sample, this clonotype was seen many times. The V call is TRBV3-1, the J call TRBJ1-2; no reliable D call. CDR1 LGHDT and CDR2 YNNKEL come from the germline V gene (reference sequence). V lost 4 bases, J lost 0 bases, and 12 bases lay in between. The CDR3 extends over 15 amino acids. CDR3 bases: TGTGCCAGCAGCCCTTCGGACCGTACTAACTATGGCTACACCTTC. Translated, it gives CASSPSDRTNYGYTF. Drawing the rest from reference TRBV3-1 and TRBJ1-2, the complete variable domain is DTAVSQTPKYLVTQMGNDKSIKCEQNLGHDTMYWYKQDSKKFLKIMFSYNNKELIINETVPNRFSPKSPDKAHLNLHINSLELGDSAVYFCASSPSDRTNYGYTFGSGTRLTVV.

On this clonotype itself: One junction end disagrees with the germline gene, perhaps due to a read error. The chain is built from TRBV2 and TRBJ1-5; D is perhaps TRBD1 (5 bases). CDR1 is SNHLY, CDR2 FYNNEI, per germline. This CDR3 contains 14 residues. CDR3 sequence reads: CTSSPGTGSRPQHF. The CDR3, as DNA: TGTACCAGTAGTCCCGGGACGGGTTCAAGGCCCCAGCATTTT.

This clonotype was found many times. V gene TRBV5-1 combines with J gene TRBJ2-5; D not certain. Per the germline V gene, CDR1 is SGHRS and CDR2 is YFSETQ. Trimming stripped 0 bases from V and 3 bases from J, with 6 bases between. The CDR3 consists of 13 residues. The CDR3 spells CASSLEGEETQYF. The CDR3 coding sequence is TGCGCCAGCAGCTTGGAGGGCGAAGAGACCCAGTACTTC.

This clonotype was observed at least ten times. DNA for the CDR3: TGTGCCACCAGTGATCCAAGCGGTGACTCCTACAATGAGCAGTTCTTC. Translated, it gives CATSDPSGDSYNEQFF. The chain couples TRBV24-1 to TRBJ2-1; a weak D match, TRBD2 (5 bases). Germline CDR1 KGHDR, CDR2 SFDVKD. This CDR3 contains 16 residues. Trimming took 3 bases from V and 0 from J, leaving 11 bases between them.

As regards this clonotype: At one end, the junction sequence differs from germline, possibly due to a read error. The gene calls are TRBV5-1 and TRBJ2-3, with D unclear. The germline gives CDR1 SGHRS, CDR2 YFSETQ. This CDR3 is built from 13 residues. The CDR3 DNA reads TGCGCCAGTAGCTTAATGGACACAGATACGCAGTATTTT. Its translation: CASSLMDTDTQYF.

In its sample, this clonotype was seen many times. The CDR3 region has the DNA TGCGCCAGCAGCCGAACAGGGAGAACTGAAGCTTTCTTT. Translating gives CASSRTGRTEAFF. The V gene is TRBV4-1, the J gene TRBJ1-1; D perhaps matches TRBD1 (6 bases). The length of the CDR3 is 13 residues. The germline V gene has CDR1 MGHRA and CDR2 YSYEKL. The V end was cut by 4 bases, the J end by 5 bases, with 11 bases between.

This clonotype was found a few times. The CDR3 reads CASSYPGLGLHEQFF. For the CDR3, the DNA is TGTGCCAGCAGCTACCCGGGACTGGGTCTGCATGAGCAGTTCTTC. V is TRBV3-1 and J is TRBJ2-1, with D possibly being TRBD2 (6 bases). The CDR3 totals 15 residues. Trimming stripped 5 bases from V and 8 bases from J, with 19 bases between. CDR1 LGHDT and CDR2 YNNKEL come from the germline V gene (reference sequence).

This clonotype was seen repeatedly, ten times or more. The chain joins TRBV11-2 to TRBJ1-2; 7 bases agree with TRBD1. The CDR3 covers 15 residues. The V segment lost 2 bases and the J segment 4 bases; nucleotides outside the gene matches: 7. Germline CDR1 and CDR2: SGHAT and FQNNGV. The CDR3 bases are TGTGCCAGCAGCTTAAATTTCGACAGGGCCTATGGCTACACCTTC. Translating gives CASSLNFDRAYGYTF.

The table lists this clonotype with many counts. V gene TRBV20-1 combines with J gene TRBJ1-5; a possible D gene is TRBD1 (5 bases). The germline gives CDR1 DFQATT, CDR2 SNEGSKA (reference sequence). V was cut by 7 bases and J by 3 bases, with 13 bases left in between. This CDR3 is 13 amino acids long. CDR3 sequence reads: CSGLGRNNQPQHF. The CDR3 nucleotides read TGCAGTGGATTGGGACGGAACAATCAGCCCCAGCATTTT.

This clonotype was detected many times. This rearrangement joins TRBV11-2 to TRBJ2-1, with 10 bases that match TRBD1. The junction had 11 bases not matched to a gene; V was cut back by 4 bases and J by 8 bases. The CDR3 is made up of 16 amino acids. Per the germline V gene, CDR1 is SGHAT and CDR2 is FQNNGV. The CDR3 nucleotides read TGTGCCAGCAGCTCCACGAGACAGGGGGCTTGGGATGAGCAGTTCTTC. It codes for CASSSTRQGAWDEQFF.

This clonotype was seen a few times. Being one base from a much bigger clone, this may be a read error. The CDR3 is CSARVDFLAVTNEKLFF. In DNA form, the CDR3 reads TGCAGTGCTAGAGTGGATTTCTTGGCCGTAACTAATGAAAAACTGTTTTTT. This chain joins TRBV20-1 and TRBJ1-4; D is ambiguous. The CDR3 contains 17 residues. Per germline, CDR1 DFQATT and CDR2 SNEGSKA (reference sequence). The V gene lost 1 base and the J gene lost 1 base, with 16 bases spanning the gap.

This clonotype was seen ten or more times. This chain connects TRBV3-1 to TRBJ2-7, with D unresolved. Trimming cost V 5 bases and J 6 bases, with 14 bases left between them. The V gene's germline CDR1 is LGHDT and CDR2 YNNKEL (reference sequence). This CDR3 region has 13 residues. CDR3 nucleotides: TGTGCCAGCAGCTTTGATCCCTGGGGCGAGCAGTACTTC. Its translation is CASSFDPWGEQYF.

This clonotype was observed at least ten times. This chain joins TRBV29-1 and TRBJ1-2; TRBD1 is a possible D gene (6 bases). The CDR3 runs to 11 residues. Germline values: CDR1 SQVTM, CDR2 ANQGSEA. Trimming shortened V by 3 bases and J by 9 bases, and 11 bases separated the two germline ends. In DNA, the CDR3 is TGCAGCGTTGATCCGGGGGCGAGCTACACCTTC. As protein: CSVDPGASYTF.

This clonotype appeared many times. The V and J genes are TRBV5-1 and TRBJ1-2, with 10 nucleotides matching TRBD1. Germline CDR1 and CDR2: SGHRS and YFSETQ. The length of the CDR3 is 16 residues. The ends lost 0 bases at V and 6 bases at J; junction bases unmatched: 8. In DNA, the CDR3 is TGCGCCAGCAGCTTGGGCACCGGGACAGGGGCGGATGGCTACACCTTC. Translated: CASSLGTGTGADGYTF.

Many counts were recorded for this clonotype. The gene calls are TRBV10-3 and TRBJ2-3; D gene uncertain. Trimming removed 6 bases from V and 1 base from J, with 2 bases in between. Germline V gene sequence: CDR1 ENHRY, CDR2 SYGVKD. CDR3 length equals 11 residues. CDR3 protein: CAISRTDTQYF. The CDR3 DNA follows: TGTGCCATCAGCCGCACAGATACGCAGTATTTT.

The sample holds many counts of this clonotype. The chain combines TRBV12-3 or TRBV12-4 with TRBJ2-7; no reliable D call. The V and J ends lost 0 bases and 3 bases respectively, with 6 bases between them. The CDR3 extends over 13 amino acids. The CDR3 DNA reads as TGTGCCAGCAGTTTAGCAGATCGCTACGAGCAGTACTTC. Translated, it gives CASSLADRYEQYF.